A selection of T cell receptor beta chains follows, all from one sample in a study of radiotherapy plus CTLA-4 blockade in lung cancer. Profiling relied on immunoSEQ multiplex PCR, and the TCRdb table lists in-frame clones only, not all of them. Altogether tens of thousands of clones are present, approximately 86% being singletons, with the ten largest covering about a sixth. The sequences come from peripheral blood, collected from a patient treated with radiotherapy plus ipilimumab. All receptors come from a human donor with non-small cell lung cancer that progressed on radiotherapy plus ipilimumab. Both conserved end residues are part of each CDR3. The order of the fields is V gene, J gene, D gene, CDR3 length, clone size, CDR3 protein, CDR3 DNA. D genes are given only for firm matches. Clone size appears in some rows only: once, few, many, or a class for an expanded clone.

>TRBV2|TRBJ1-4|-|12|-
CASGQPWVKLFF
TGTGCCAGTGGCCAACCCTGGGTGAAACTGTTTTTT
>TRBV5-6|TRBJ1-5|TRBD1|15|-
CASSLGNRGHQPQHF
TGTGCCAGCAGCTTGGGGAACAGGGGGCACCAGCCCCAGCATTTT
>TRBV12-2|TRBJ1-1|-|9|few
CASPPGSFF
TGTGCAAGTCCCCCCGGGTCTTTCTTT
>TRBV7-2|TRBJ2-7|TRBD1|16|-
CASSLVVGQGSGEQYF
TGTGCCAGCAGCTTAGTGGTGGGACAGGGGTCGGGTGAGCAGTACTTC
>TRBV2|TRBJ1-2|-|11|-
CASNSNYGYTF
TGTGCCAGCAACAGCAACTATGGCTACACCTTC
>TRBV9|TRBJ2-1|-|13|few
CASSVGPYNEQFF
TGTGCCAGCAGCGTGGGACCTTACAATGAGCAGTTCTTC
>TRBV5-6|TRBJ2-7|-|18|-
CASTSRPPLIDSDGEQYF
TGTGCCAGCACCTCAAGGCCCCCGCTGATCGACAGCGATGGCGAGCAGTACTTC
>TRBV4-3|TRBJ2-7|-|16|-
CASSQGMFATDYEQYF
TGCGCCAGCAGCCAAGGGATGTTTGCGACCGACTACGAGCAGTACTTC
>TRBV28|TRBJ1-4|TRBD1|15|once
CASSSWTGWTEKLFF
TGTGCCAGCAGTTCCTGGACAGGGTGGACTGAAAAACTGTTTTTT
>TRBV7-6|TRBJ1-6|-|15|-
CASSLALTDNSPLHF
TGTGCCAGCAGCTTAGCGTTAACAGATAATTCACCCCTCCACTTT
>TRBV4-3|TRBJ1-6|-|17|-
CASSQETHRTSNSPLHF
TGCGCCAGCAGCCAAGAGACCCACCGGACCTCCAATTCACCCCTCCACTTT
>TRBV6-1|TRBJ2-7|TRBD1|15|-
CASSTNGQVVYEQYF
TGTGCCAGCAGCACAAACGGACAGGTAGTTTACGAGCAGTACTTC
>TRBV19|TRBJ1-2|-|16|-
CASSIDTAGVSYGYTF
TGTGCCAGTAGTATAGATACGGCAGGGGTTTCCTATGGCTACACCTTC
>TRBV30|TRBJ1-1|-|13|-
CAWTGRPNTEAFF
TGTGCCTGGACCGGCAGGCCGAACACTGAAGCTTTCTTT
>TRBV5-4|TRBJ2-3|TRBD2|17|-
CASSRGPSGSSTDTQYF
TGTGCCAGCAGCCGTGGCCCTAGCGGTTCTAGCACAGATACGCAGTATTTT
>TRBV15|TRBJ1-4|-|14|-
CATSRDVGKEKLFF
TGTGCCACCAGCAGAGACGTCGGAAAAGAAAAACTGTTTTTT
>TRBV5-1|TRBJ2-1|-|13|once
CASSGQGSNEQFF
TGCGCCAGCAGTGGGCAGGGTAGCAATGAGCAGTTCTTC
>TRBV19|TRBJ1-5|-|15|-
CASSIVLGGNQPQHF
TGTGCCAGTAGTATAGTCTTGGGTGGCAATCAGCCCCAGCATTTT
>TRBV19|TRBJ2-1|TRBD2|16|once
CASSIPGTSGSNEQFF
TGTGCCAGTAGTATTCCGGGGACTAGCGGGAGTAATGAGCAGTTCTTC
>TRBV10-3|TRBJ1-1|TRBD1|13|-
CAAKTGMATEAFF
TGTGCCGCGAAGACAGGGATGGCCACTGAAGCTTTCTTT
>TRBV11-2|TRBJ2-7|-|15|-
CASSLNRVSSYEQYF
TGTGCCAGCAGCCTCAACAGGGTTAGCTCCTACGAGCAGTACTTC
>TRBV4-1|TRBJ2-1|TRBD2|17|-
CASSQDLGTSGSHEQFF
TGCGCCAGCAGCCAAGATCTCGGGACTAGCGGCTCACATGAGCAGTTCTTC
>TRBV10-3|TRBJ1-3|TRBD1|17|few
CAISDTDRGRDGNTIYF
TGTGCCATCAGTGACACCGACAGGGGTCGCGACGGAAACACCATATATTTT
>TRBV28|TRBJ1-2|-|13|-
CASSFGTVPGYTF
TGTGCCAGCAGTTTCGGGACCGTCCCTGGCTACACCTTC
>TRBV29-1|TRBJ2-7|-|12|few
CSAGLQRYEQYF
TGCAGCGCGGGACTCCAGAGGTACGAGCAGTACTTC
>TRBV5-1|TRBJ2-7|TRBD1|15|-
CASSPRQGSSYEQYF
TGCGCCAGCAGCCCCCGACAGGGAAGCTCCTACGAGCAGTACTTC
>TRBV7-2|TRBJ2-7|-|13|-
CASSPPTSYEQYF
TGTGCCAGCAGCCCCCCGACCTCCTACGAGCAGTACTTC
>TRBV4-1|TRBJ2-3|TRBD2|16|-
CASSQGLAGTADTQYF
TGCGCCAGCAGCCAAGGACTAGCGGGGACGGCAGATACGCAGTATTTT
>TRBV7-9|TRBJ2-7|TRBD1|16|-
CASSSSTGTVTYEQYF
TGTGCCAGCAGCTCGTCAACCGGGACAGTGACCTACGAGCAGTACTTC
>TRBV9|TRBJ1-6|TRBD1|14|-
CASGGTGRNSPLHF
TGTGCCAGCGGAGGGACAGGGCGAAATTCACCCCTCCACTTT
>TRBV7-7|TRBJ2-5|-|15|few
CASSTGRTFQETQYF
TGTGCCAGCAGCACGGGACGGACATTTCAAGAGACCCAGTACTTC
>TRBV28|TRBJ2-7|-|15|once
CASSLRTETYAEQYF
TGTGCCAGCAGTTTGCGGACTGAGACTTACGCCGAGCAGTACTTC
>TRBV14|TRBJ2-3|-|14|-
CASSQGAFTDTQYF
TGTGCCAGCAGCCAAGGAGCGTTCACAGATACGCAGTATTTT
>TRBV5-6|TRBJ2-1|TRBD2|15|-
CASSAGLATWNEQFF
TGTGCCAGCAGCGCGGGACTAGCCACTTGGAATGAGCAGTTCTTC
>TRBV7-9|TRBJ1-4|-|15|-
CATLPFSVTNEKLFF
TGTGCCACCCTGCCATTTTCGGTGACTAATGAAAAACTGTTTTTT
>TRBV4-1|TRBJ2-7|-|17|-
CASSPTGISNPGYEQYF
TGCGCCAGCAGCCCCACTGGCATAAGTAATCCGGGGTACGAGCAGTACTTC
>TRBV5-1|TRBJ2-5|TRBD2|15|-
CASSWASGSIETQYF
TGCGCCAGCAGCTGGGCTAGCGGGAGTATAGAGACCCAGTACTTC
>TRBV6-1|TRBJ1-1|-|12|few
CASSREGTEAFF
TGTGCCAGCAGCAGGGAGGGCACTGAAGCTTTCTTT
>TRBV19|TRBJ2-2|-|17|-
CASTPVGGAGITGELFF
TGTGCCAGTACCCCAGTCGGGGGCGCGGGGATAACCGGGGAGCTGTTTTTT
>TRBV19|TRBJ1-2|-|17|-
CASSIYSATSPNYGYTF
TGTGCCAGTAGTATTTACAGCGCTACGTCCCCTAACTATGGCTACACCTTC
>TRBV18|TRBJ2-1|-|14|-
CASSHRGSRDEQFF
TGTGCCAGCTCACATCGGGGCTCTCGGGATGAGCAGTTCTTC